These T cell receptor beta chains were read from a single sample in a study of blood T cell repertoires in COVID-19. Measured with immunoSEQ multiplex PCR; TCRdb has only the in-frame clones, and not every one. This sample yields some 220,000 clones, of which approximately 91% are seen a single time; around 0.9% belongs to the top ten. Sequenced sample: peripheral blood. These receptors were collected from a young man with COVID-19, enrolled during active disease. The conserved cysteine and the conserved F or W are not part of the CDR3 here. Some rows have no size entry. The others give once, few or many, or a class for an expanded clone.

v_call: TRBV7-6; j_call: TRBJ2-5; clone_size: NA; cdr3_aa: ASSLQTSTQETQY
v_call: TRBV19; j_call: TRBJ1-1; clone_size: NA; cdr3_aa: ASSLTVNTEAF
v_call: TRBV25-1; j_call: TRBJ2-2; clone_size: NA; cdr3_aa: ASSGQSTGELF
v_call: TRBV15; j_call: TRBJ2-3; clone_size: once; cdr3_aa: ATSSDRGRDTQY
v_call: TRBV15; j_call: TRBJ1-3; clone_size: once; cdr3_aa: ATSRVRAISGNTIY
v_call: TRBV6-1; j_call: TRBJ2-3; clone_size: NA; cdr3_aa: ASSEGGGTDTQY
v_call: TRBV11-3; j_call: TRBJ1-5; clone_size: NA; cdr3_aa: ASSLTPLAAIQPQH
v_call: TRBV2; j_call: TRBJ1-3; clone_size: NA; cdr3_aa: ASSEYGQGAGNTIY
v_call: TRBV5-1; j_call: TRBJ1-5; clone_size: NA; cdr3_aa: ASSAAGGGQPQH
v_call: TRBV28; j_call: TRBJ1-1; clone_size: NA; cdr3_aa: ASSFWGLGEAF
v_call: TRBV5-1; j_call: TRBJ2-1; clone_size: NA; cdr3_aa: ASSFGTSGNEQF
v_call: TRBV3-1/TRBV3-2; j_call: TRBJ1-1; clone_size: NA; cdr3_aa: ASTQEWQGGTEAF
v_call: TRBV30; j_call: TRBJ1-3; clone_size: NA; cdr3_aa: AWSWTVPGNTIY
v_call: TRBV5-6; j_call: TRBJ2-5; clone_size: NA; cdr3_aa: ASSTAGTGGFETQY
v_call: TRBV19; j_call: TRBJ2-4; clone_size: NA; cdr3_aa: ASSLDRKNIQY
v_call: TRBV10-2; j_call: TRBJ1-2; clone_size: NA; cdr3_aa: ASRDNGRRDGYT
v_call: TRBV11-2; j_call: TRBJ1-5; clone_size: many; cdr3_aa: ASSLDLGRGEPQH
v_call: TRBV30; j_call: TRBJ1-3; clone_size: NA; cdr3_aa: AYLPGAGGNTIY
v_call: TRBV3-1/TRBV3-2; j_call: TRBJ2-7; clone_size: NA; cdr3_aa: ASSQERLTTYEQY
v_call: TRBV27; j_call: TRBJ2-7; clone_size: once; cdr3_aa: ASRPGQGPYEQY
v_call: TRBV11-2; j_call: TRBJ2-7; clone_size: NA; cdr3_aa: ASSLGQGTTYEQY
v_call: TRBV10-2; j_call: TRBJ1-6; clone_size: NA; cdr3_aa: ASSPWGPNSPLH
v_call: TRBV10-3; j_call: TRBJ1-1; clone_size: NA; cdr3_aa: AISNTGGAF
v_call: TRBV19; j_call: TRBJ1-4; clone_size: NA; cdr3_aa: ASRGLLDEKLF
v_call: TRBV12-3/TRBV12-4; j_call: TRBJ2-7; clone_size: NA; cdr3_aa: ASSFGNYYEQY
v_call: TRBV7-6; j_call: TRBJ1-5; clone_size: NA; cdr3_aa: ASSLGTGGTSNQPQH
v_call: TRBV6-1; j_call: TRBJ1-1; clone_size: NA; cdr3_aa: ASSEGGGGSNTEAF
v_call: TRBV7-9; j_call: TRBJ1-5; clone_size: NA; cdr3_aa: ASSPAGINQPQH
v_call: TRBV12-3/TRBV12-4; j_call: TRBJ2-7; clone_size: NA; cdr3_aa: ASRGRQSYEQY
v_call: TRBV28; j_call: TRBJ2-7; clone_size: NA; cdr3_aa: ASSFRGSGPIYEQY
v_call: TRBV7-2; j_call: TRBJ1-6; clone_size: NA; cdr3_aa: ASSNPAGGAGNSPLH
v_call: TRBV6-5; j_call: TRBJ1-2; clone_size: NA; cdr3_aa: ASRDPGHRNYGYT
v_call: TRBV19; j_call: TRBJ2-3; clone_size: once; cdr3_aa: ASPILSTSPNTDTQY
v_call: TRBV6-1; j_call: TRBJ1-4; clone_size: NA; cdr3_aa: ASSEAPRTGEDEKLF
v_call: TRBV19; j_call: TRBJ1-5; clone_size: NA; cdr3_aa: ASSADRVSHQPQH
v_call: TRBV3-1/TRBV3-2; j_call: TRBJ1-1; clone_size: NA; cdr3_aa: ASSPRGGGPEAF
v_call: TRBV27; j_call: TRBJ2-5; clone_size: NA; cdr3_aa: ASRPLTIQETQY
v_call: TRBV12-3/TRBV12-4; j_call: TRBJ1-2; clone_size: NA; cdr3_aa: ASSGTGYGYT
v_call: TRBV19; j_call: TRBJ2-5; clone_size: NA; cdr3_aa: ASSGTRQETQY
v_call: TRBV5-6; j_call: TRBJ2-3; clone_size: NA; cdr3_aa: ASSLATSGGAEDTQY
v_call: TRBV7-2; j_call: TRBJ1-6; clone_size: once; cdr3_aa: ASSLASGDNSPLH
v_call: TRBV3-1/TRBV3-2; j_call: TRBJ2-7; clone_size: NA; cdr3_aa: ASSQQGSYEQY
v_call: TRBV6-5; j_call: TRBJ2-2; clone_size: NA; cdr3_aa: ASSSAGANTGELF
v_call: TRBV12-5; j_call: TRBJ1-1; clone_size: NA; cdr3_aa: ASVATGGLGNTEAF